The 14 T cell receptor beta chains reported below all come from one sample, sequenced in a study of blood T cell repertoires in COVID-19. Assay used: immunoSEQ multiplex PCR; TCRdb lists only in-frame clones, some missing. The sample yields 150,000 to 170,000 clones, over 60% seen once. The sample comprised peripheral blood. These receptors all stem from a man older than 75 with acute or convalescent COVID-19.

In its sample, this clone was seen once. CDR3 bases: TGTGCCAGTACCACAGATTTTAGTCGAAACACCATATATTTT. Translating it yields CASTTDFSRNTIYF. The genes are TRBV19 and TRBJ1-3, with D unclear. CDR1 and CDR2 (germline): LNHDA, SQIVND (reference sequence). This CDR3 has 14 residues. V was shortened by 7 bases and J by 5 bases, with 15 bases between the two germline ends.

The V gene is TRBV5-4, the J gene TRBJ2-1, with 9 positions matching TRBD1. The CDR3 length is 16 residues. The germline gives CDR1 SGHNT, CDR2 YYREEE (reference sequence). Trimming took 0 bases from V and 9 from J; bases not matched to a gene: 10. The CDR3 spells CASSLATGTGYTEQFF. The DNA of the CDR3 is TGTGCCAGCAGCTTGGCGACCGGGACAGGGTATACTGAGCAGTTCTTC.

The chain links TRBV7-9 to TRBJ1-4; the match to TRBD1 covers 7 bases. The CDR3 totals 22 residues. The germline CDR1 and CDR2 sequences are SEHNR and FQNEAQ (reference sequence). Losses at the gene ends were 10 bases for V and 2 bases for J; bases not matched to a gene: 31. This CDR3 is CAMTKGARGRKHLFATNEKLFF. CDR3 sequence (DNA): TGTGCCATGACCAAGGGGGCAAGGGGGCGCAAACATTTGTTCGCGACTAATGAAAAACTGTTTTTT.

This clone was observed a handful of times. V gene TRBV5-1 combines with J gene TRBJ2-1, with 9 bases lining up with TRBD1. Germline values: CDR1 SGHRS, CDR2 YFSETQ. The CDR3 totals 15 residues. V was pared by 0 bases and J by 7 bases, with 5 bases of the junction left unmatched. The CDR3 here is CASSLEGQGYNEQFF. Here the CDR3 DNA reads TGCGCCAGCAGCTTGGAGGGACAGGGCTATAATGAGCAGTTCTTC.

This chain uses TRBV7-8 with TRBJ2-3; tentative D call: TRBD2 (6 bases). The V gene lost 5 bases and the J gene lost 0 bases, with 12 bases spanning the gap. This CDR3 is 15 amino acids long. Germline V gives CDR1 SGHVS, CDR2 FQNEAQ. CDR3 sequence: CASSPIRGSTDTQYF. DNA of the CDR3: TGTGCCAGCAGCCCGATCCGGGGGAGCACAGATACGCAGTATTTT.

The chain couples TRBV19 to TRBJ2-5; perhaps TRBD2 as D (5 bases). V lost 3 bases and J 5 bases, leaving 16 bases between the germline ends. This CDR3 spans 15 amino acids. CDR1 and CDR2 (germline): LNHDA, SQIVND (reference sequence). The CDR3 spells CASSIDPGEFETQYF. The DNA of the CDR3 is TGTGCCAGTAGTATCGACCCTGGGGAGTTCGAGACCCAGTACTTC.

On this clone itself: At one boundary the junction diverges from the germline segment, which might be a read error. The chain combines TRBV5-1 with TRBJ2-3, with TRBD1 matching over 7 bases. Per germline, CDR1 SGHRS and CDR2 YFSETQ. The length of the CDR3 is 15 residues. CDR3 in amino acids: CASSLGQTSTDTQYF. The DNA for the CDR3 is TGCGCCAGCAGTTTGGGACAGACTAGCACAGATACGCAGTATTTT. Variable domain in full (rest from reference TRBV5-1 and TRBJ2-3): KAGVTQTPRYLIKTRGQQVTLSCSPISGHRSVSWYQQTPGQGLQFLFEYFSETQRNKGNFPGRFSGRQFSNSRSEMNVSTLELGDSALYLCASSLGQTSTDTQYFGPGTRLTVL.

The chain combines TRBV24-1 with TRBJ1-5; tentatively, D is TRBD1 (5 bases). V was pared by 5 bases and J by 8 bases, with 9 bases between. Per the germline V gene, CDR1 is KGHDR and CDR2 is SFDVKD. CDR3 length: 12 amino acids. CDR3 sequence (DNA): TGTGCCACCAGTGCGCCGGGGGAGCCCCAGCATTTT. Translated, it gives CATSAPGEPQHF.

The chain links TRBV4-2 to TRBJ2-3; D may be TRBD2 (6 bases). The CDR3 covers 16 residues. Trimming removed 4 bases at V and 1 base at J, with 15 bases between. CDR1 is LGHNA and CDR2 is YNFKEQ in the germline V gene. The DNA for the CDR3 is TGTGCCAGCAGCCCGGCGGGCGGGGTGGGCACAGATACGCAGTATTTT. It specifies CASSPAGGVGTDTQYF.

The rearrangement joins TRBV5-1 to TRBJ2-2; 11 bases agree with TRBD1. This CDR3 has 15 amino acids. The germline V gene encodes CDR1 SGHRS and CDR2 YFSETQ. Trimming at V came to 3 bases and at J to 6 bases, leaving 4 bases not matched to a gene. This CDR3 reads CASSWTGGAAGELFF. CDR3 in DNA: TGCGCCAGCAGCTGGACAGGGGGCGCAGCCGGGGAGCTGTTTTTT.

This sequence joins TRBV11-3 and TRBJ2-1, with 15 bases aligning to TRBD2. The CDR3 sequence is 17 residues long. The V gene's germline CDR1 is SGHNT and CDR2 YENEEA. Unmatched junction bases numbered 7, after V lost 4 bases and J lost 6 bases. The CDR3 DNA follows: TGTGCCAGCAGCTACGGACTAGCGGGGGGGCAGGGCAATGAGCAGTTCTTC. Translating it yields CASSYGLAGGQGNEQFF.

The rearrangement uses TRBV29-1 and TRBJ2-1, with a tentative D call TRBD2 (6 bases). Germline loops: CDR1 SQVTM, CDR2 ANQGSEA. CDR3 length equals 12 residues. V was cut by 6 bases and J by 4 bases, with 10 bases left in between. CDR3 nucleotide sequence: TGCAGCGTAGAGGGACTTTACAATGAGCAGTTCTTC. Its protein is CSVEGLYNEQFF.

This clone was detected only a few times. The rearrangement joins TRBV5-1 to TRBJ1-1; no definite D call. The germline V and J ends were trimmed by 1 base and 2 bases, with 9 bases remaining between them. Germline values: CDR1 SGHRS, CDR2 YFSETQ. CDR3 length equals 14 residues. This chain's CDR3 is CASSLMEANTEAFF. The CDR3 bases are TGCGCCAGCAGCTTGATGGAGGCTAACACTGAAGCTTTCTTT. The full variable domain, in which reference TRBV5-1 and TRBJ1-1 provide the parts outside the CDR3, is KAGVTQTPRYLIKTRGQQVTLSCSPISGHRSVSWYQQTPGQGLQFLFEYFSETQRNKGNFPGRFSGRQFSNSRSEMNVSTLELGDSALYLCASSLMEANTEAFFGQGTRLTVV.

The J gene is TRBJ1-5, the V gene TRBV18; the match to TRBD1 covers 8 bases. The germline V gene encodes CDR1 KGHSH and CDR2 LQKENI. With 5 bases clipped from V and 11 bases from J, the junction kept 20 bases outside the gene matches. The CDR3 totals 17 residues. CDR3 nucleotides: TGTGCCAGCTCAGCCATCCAGACAGGGGTTGGGGTTCGGGCCCAGCATTTT. Translating gives CASSAIQTGVGVRAQHF. Drawing the rest from reference TRBV18 and TRBJ1-5, the complete variable domain is NAGVMQNPRHLVRRRGQEARLRCSPMKGHSHVYWYRQLPEEGLKFMVYLQKENIIDESGMPKERFSAEFPKEGPSILRIQQVVRGDSAAYFCASSAIQTGVGVRAQHFGDGTRLSIL.